Below are 5 T cell receptor beta chains sequenced from a single sample in a study of radiotherapy plus CTLA-4 blockade in lung cancer. The table came from immunoSEQ multiplex PCR; TCRdb's copy has only in-frame clones and leaves some out. The top ten hold around 3.3% of the sample, which has approximately 50,000 clones, around 72% seen once. The sequencing here drew on peripheral blood, taken from a patient treated with radiotherapy plus ipilimumab. The receptors originated from a human donor with non-small cell lung cancer who had a complete response to radiotherapy plus ipilimumab.

This clone is a singleton in its sample. The rearrangement links TRBV5-1 to TRBJ2-5, with D possibly being TRBD1 (6 bases). V lost 0 bases to trimming and J lost 10 bases, with 7 bases between them. CDR3 length: 11 amino acids. In germline, CDR1 is SGHRS, CDR2 YFSETQ. CDR3 sequence: CASSLEGDQYF. The CDR3 nucleotides are TGCGCCAGCAGCTTGGAGGGGGACCAGTACTTC.

This sequence joins TRBV19 and TRBJ2-3; 9 bases align to TRBD2. The V and J ends lost 7 bases and 4 bases, in that order; junction bases with no gene match: 18. The CDR3 has 18 amino acids. Germline V CDR1 and CDR2: LNHDA, SQIVND (reference sequence). The chain's CDR3 is CASTPGGLAGQAPDTQYF. The CDR3 DNA sequence: TGTGCCAGTACCCCGGGAGGCCTAGCGGGACAAGCCCCAGATACGCAGTATTTT. The full variable domain, in which reference TRBV19 and TRBJ2-3 provide the parts outside the CDR3, is DGGITQSPKYLFRKEGQNVTLSCEQNLNHDAMYWYRQDPGQGLRLIYYSQIVNDFQKGDIAEGYSVSREKKESFPLTVTSAQKNPTAFYLCASTPGGLAGQAPDTQYFGPGTRLTVL.

The CDR3 sequence is CAWSAPLSGVTHEQYF. DNA of the CDR3: TGTGCCTGGAGCGCCCCCCTGAGCGGGGTAACCCACGAGCAGTACTTC. The chain employs TRBV30 and TRBJ2-7; 7 bases are a match to TRBD2. This CDR3 has 16 residues. The junction had 16 bases not matched to a gene; V was cut back by 3 bases and J by 5 bases. Germline assignment: CDR1 GTSNPN and CDR2 SVGIG (reference sequence).

This rearrangement joins TRBV6-1 to TRBJ2-7, with D tentatively TRBD2 (5 bases). This CDR3 has 14 amino acids. Germline CDR1 MNHNS, CDR2 SASEGT. V was pared by 7 bases and J by 4 bases, with 17 bases between. CDR3 residues: CASTRELVLYEQYF. CDR3 sequence (DNA): TGTGCCAGCACCCGGGAACTAGTTCTATACGAGCAGTACTTC.

This chain links TRBV7-9 with TRBJ2-7, with D possibly TRBD1 on 5 matching bases. Trimming stripped 4 bases from V and 4 bases from J, with 8 bases between. This CDR3 contains 12 residues. Germline assignment: CDR1 SEHNR and CDR2 FQNEAQ (reference sequence). CDR3 sequence reads: CASSSQEYEQYF. In nucleotides, the CDR3 is TGTGCCAGCAGCTCACAGGAATACGAGCAGTACTTC. The full variable domain, completed using reference TRBV7-9 and TRBJ2-7, is DTGVSQNPRHKITKRGQNVTFRCDPISEHNRLYWYRQTLGQGPEFLTYFQNEAQLEKSRLLSDRFSAERPKGSFSTLEIQRTEQGDSAMYLCASSSQEYEQYFGPGTRLTVT.